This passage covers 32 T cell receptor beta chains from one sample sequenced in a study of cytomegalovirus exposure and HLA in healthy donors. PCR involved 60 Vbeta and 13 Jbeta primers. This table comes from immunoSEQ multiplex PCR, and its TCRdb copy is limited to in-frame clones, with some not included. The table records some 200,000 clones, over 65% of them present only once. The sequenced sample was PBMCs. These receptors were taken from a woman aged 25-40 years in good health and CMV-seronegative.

CDR3 loop: CASSFEGRTYEQYF. DNA of the CDR3: TGTGCCAGCAGTTTCGAGGGGAGGACCTACGAGCAGTACTTC. This rearrangement joins TRBV27 to TRBJ2-7, with a tentative D call TRBD2 (6 bases). With 3 bases removed from V and 2 bases from J, the gap between germline ends came to 11 bases. The CDR3 extends over 14 amino acids. Germline CDR1 is MNHEY and CDR2 is SMNVEV (reference sequence).

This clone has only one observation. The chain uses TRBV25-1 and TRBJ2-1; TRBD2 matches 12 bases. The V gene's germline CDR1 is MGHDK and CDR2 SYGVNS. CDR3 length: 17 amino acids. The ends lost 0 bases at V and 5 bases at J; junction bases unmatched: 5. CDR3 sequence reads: CASSEYGLAGSHNEQFF. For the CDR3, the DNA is TGTGCCAGCAGTGAATACGGACTAGCGGGATCCCACAATGAGCAGTTCTTC. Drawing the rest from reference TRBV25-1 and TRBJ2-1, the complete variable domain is EADIYQTPRYLVIGTGKKITLECSQTMGHDKMYWYQQDPGMELHLIHYSYGVNSTEKGDLSSESTVSRIRTEHFPLTLESARPSHTSQYLCASSEYGLAGSHNEQFFGPGTRLTVL.

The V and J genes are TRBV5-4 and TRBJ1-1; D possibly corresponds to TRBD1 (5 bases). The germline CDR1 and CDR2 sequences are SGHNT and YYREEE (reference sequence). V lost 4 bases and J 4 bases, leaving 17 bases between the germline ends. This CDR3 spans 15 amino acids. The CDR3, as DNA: TGTGCCAGCAGCCGTGGGGGGAAAGGGAGCACTGAAGCTTTCTTT. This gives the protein CASSRGGKGSTEAFF.

The CDR3 DNA is TGTGCCAGTAGTCCCGGGGGGGGAGGCGAGCAGTACTTC. It specifies CASSPGGGGEQYF. The chain links TRBV19 to TRBJ2-7, with 8 bases that match TRBD2. V shed 5 bases, J shed 6 bases, and the junction held 6 bases outside the gene matches. CDR1 and CDR2 (germline): LNHDA, SQIVND (reference sequence). The CDR3 spans 13 residues.

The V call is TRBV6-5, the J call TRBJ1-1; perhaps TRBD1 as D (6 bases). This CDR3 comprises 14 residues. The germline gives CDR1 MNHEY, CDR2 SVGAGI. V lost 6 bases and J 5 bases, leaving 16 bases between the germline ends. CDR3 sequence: CASRPFSGATEAFF. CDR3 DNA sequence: TGTGCCAGCAGGCCATTCTCAGGGGCAACTGAAGCTTTCTTT.

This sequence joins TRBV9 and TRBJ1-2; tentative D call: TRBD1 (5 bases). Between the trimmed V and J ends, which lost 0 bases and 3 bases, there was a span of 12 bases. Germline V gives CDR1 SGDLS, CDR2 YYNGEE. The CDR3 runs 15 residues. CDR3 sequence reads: CASSVVGGAHYGYTF. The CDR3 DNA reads TGTGCCAGCAGCGTAGTCGGGGGAGCTCACTATGGCTACACCTTC.

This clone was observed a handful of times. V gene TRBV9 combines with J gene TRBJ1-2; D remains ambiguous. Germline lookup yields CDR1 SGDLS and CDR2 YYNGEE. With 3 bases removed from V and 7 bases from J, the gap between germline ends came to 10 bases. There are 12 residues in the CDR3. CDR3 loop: CASSAINFGYTF. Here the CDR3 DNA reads TGTGCCAGCAGCGCCATCAATTTTGGCTACACCTTC. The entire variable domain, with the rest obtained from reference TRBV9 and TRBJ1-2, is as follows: DSGVTQTPKHLITATGQRVTLRCSPRSGDLSVYWYQQSLDQGLQFLIQYYNGEERAKGNILERFSAQQFPDLHSELNLSSLELGDSALYFCASSAINFGYTFGSGTRLTVV.

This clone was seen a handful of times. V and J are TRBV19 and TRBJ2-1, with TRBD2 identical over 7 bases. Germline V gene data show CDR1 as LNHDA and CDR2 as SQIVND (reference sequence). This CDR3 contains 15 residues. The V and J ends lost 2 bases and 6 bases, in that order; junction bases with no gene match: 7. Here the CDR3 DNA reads TGTGCCAGTAGTATAAGAAGCGGGATAATCAATGAGCAGTTCTTC. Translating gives CASSIRSGIINEQFF.

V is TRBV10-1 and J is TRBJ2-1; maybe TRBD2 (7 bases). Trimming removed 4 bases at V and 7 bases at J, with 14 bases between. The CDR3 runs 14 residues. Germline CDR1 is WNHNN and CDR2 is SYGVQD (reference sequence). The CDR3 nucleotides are TGCGCCAGCAGTGCTGGGGGGGGCCTAAATGAGCAGTTCTTC. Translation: CASSAGGGLNEQFF.

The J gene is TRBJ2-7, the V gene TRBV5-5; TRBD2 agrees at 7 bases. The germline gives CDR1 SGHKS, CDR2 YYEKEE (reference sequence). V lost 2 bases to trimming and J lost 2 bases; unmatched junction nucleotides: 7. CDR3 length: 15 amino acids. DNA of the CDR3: TGTGCCAGCAGCTTTACGGGAGGAGCAGCCTACGAGCAGTACTTC. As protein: CASSFTGGAAYEQYF.

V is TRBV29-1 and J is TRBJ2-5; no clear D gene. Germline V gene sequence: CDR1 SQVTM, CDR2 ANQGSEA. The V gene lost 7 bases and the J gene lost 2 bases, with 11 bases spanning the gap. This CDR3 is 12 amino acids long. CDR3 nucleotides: TGCAGCGGTACACAGTATCAAGAGACCCAGTACTTC. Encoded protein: CSGTQYQETQYF.

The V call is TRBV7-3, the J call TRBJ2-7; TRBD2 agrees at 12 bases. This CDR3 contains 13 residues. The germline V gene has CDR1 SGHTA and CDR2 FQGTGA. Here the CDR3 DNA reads TGTGCCAGCAGCTCGACTAGCGGGAGCCCCCTCCTTGTC. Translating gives CASSSTSGSPLLV.

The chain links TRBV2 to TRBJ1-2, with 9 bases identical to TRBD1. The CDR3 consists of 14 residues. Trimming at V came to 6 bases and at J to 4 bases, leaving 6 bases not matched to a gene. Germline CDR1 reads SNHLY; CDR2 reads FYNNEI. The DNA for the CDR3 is TGTGCCAGCAGATGGACAGGGGAGAGCTATGGCTACACCTTC. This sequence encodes CASRWTGESYGYTF.

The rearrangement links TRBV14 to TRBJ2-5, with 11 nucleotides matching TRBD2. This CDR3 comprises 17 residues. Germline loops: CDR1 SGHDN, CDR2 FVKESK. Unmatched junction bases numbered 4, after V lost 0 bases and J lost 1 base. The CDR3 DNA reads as TGTGCCAGCAGCCAAGATGTGGGACTAGCGGTCCAAGAGACCCAGTACTTC. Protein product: CASSQDVGLAVQETQYF.

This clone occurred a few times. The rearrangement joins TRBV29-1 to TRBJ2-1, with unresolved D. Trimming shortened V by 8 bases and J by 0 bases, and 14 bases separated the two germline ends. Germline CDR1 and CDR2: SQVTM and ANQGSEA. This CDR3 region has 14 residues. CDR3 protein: CSLVLPPSYNEQFF. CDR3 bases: TGCAGCCTTGTCCTCCCCCCCTCCTACAATGAGCAGTTCTTC.

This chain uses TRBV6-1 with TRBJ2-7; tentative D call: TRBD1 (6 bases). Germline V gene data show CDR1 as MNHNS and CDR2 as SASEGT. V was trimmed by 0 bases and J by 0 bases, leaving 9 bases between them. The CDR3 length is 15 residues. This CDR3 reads CASSEAGHSSYEQYF. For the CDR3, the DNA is TGTGCCAGCAGTGAAGCGGGACATAGCTCCTACGAGCAGTACTTC.

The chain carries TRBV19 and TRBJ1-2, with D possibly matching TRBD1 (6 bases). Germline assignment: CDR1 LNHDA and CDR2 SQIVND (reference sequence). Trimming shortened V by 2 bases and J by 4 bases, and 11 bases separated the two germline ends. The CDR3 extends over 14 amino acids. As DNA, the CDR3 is TGTGCCAGTAGTATACGACAGGCGCTCTATGGCTACACCTTC. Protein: CASSIRQALYGYTF.

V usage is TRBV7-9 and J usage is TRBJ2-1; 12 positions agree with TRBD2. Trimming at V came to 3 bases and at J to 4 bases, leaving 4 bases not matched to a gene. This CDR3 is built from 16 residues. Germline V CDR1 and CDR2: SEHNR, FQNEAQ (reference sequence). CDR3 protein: CASSLPTSGSYNEQFF. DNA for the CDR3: TGTGCCAGCAGCTTGCCGACTAGCGGGAGTTACAATGAGCAGTTCTTC. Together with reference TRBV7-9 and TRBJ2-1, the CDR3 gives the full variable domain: DTGVSQNPRHKITKRGQNVTFRCDPISEHNRLYWYRQTLGQGPEFLTYFQNEAQLEKSRLLSDRFSAERPKGSFSTLEIQRTEQGDSAMYLCASSLPTSGSYNEQFFGPGTRLTVL.

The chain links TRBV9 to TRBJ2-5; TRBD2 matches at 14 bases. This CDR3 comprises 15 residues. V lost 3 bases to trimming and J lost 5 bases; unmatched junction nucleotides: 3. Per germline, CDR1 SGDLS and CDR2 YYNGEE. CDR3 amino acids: CASSETSGGAETQYF. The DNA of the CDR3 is TGTGCCAGCAGCGAGACTAGCGGGGGGGCTGAGACCCAGTACTTC.

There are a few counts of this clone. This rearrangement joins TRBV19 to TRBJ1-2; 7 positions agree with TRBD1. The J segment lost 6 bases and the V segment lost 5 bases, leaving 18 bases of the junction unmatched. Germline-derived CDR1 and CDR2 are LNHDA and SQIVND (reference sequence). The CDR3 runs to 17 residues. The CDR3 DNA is TGTGCCAGTAGTGACTACCTCGGGACAGAAATTTCCAATGGCTACACCTTC. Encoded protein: CASSDYLGTEISNGYTF.

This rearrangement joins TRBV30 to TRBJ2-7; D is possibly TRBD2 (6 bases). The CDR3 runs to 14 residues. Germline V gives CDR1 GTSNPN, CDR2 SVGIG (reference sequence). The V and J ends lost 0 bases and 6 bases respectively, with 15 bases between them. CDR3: CAWSVGGDLLEQYF. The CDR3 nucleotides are TGTGCCTGGAGTGTTGGCGGGGATCTACTCGAGCAGTACTTC.

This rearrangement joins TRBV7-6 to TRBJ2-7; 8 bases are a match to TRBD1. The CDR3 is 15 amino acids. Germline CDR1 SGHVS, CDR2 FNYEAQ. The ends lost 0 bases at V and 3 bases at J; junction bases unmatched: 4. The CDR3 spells CASSLARQGIYEQYF. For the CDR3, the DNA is TGTGCCAGCAGCTTAGCAAGACAGGGGATCTACGAGCAGTACTTC.

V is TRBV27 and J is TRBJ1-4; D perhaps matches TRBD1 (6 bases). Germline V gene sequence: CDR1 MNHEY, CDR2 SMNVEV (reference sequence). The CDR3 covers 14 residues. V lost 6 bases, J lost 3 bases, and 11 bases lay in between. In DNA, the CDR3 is TGTGCCAGCAGACTACAGGGTGCTAATGAAAAACTGTTTTTT. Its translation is CASRLQGANEKLFF. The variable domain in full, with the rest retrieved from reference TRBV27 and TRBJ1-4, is EAQVTQNPRYLITVTGKKLTVTCSQNMNHEYMSWYRQDPGLGLRQIYYSMNVEVTDKGDVPEGYKVSRKEKRNFPLILESPSPNQTSLYFCASRLQGANEKLFFGSGTQLSVL.

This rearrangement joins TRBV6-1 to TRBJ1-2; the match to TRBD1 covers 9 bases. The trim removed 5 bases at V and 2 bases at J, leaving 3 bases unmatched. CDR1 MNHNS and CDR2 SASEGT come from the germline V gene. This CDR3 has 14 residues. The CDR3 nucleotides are TGTGCCAGCAGTCCCGGGACAGGGAACTATGGCTACACCTTC. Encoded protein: CASSPGTGNYGYTF.

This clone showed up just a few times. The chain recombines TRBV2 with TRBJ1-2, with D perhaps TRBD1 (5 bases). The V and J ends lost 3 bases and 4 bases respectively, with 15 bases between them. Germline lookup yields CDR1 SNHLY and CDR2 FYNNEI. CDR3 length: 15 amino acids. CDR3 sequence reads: CASSEEGRAVYGYTF. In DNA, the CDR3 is TGTGCCAGCAGTGAGGAGGGGAGGGCAGTCTATGGCTACACCTTC.

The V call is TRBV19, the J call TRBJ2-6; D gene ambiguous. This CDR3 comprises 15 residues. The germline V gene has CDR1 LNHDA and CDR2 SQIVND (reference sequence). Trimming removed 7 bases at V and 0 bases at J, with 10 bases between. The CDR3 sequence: CASTLSTSGANVLTF. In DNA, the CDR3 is TGTGCCAGTACCCTTAGCACCTCTGGGGCCAACGTCCTGACTTTC.

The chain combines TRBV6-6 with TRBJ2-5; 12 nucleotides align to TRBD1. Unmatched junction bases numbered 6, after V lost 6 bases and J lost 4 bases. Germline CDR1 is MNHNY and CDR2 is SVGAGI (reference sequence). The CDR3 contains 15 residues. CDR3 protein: CASSGTGGLRETQYF. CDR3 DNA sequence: TGTGCCAGCAGCGGGACAGGGGGCCTGAGAGAGACCCAGTACTTC.

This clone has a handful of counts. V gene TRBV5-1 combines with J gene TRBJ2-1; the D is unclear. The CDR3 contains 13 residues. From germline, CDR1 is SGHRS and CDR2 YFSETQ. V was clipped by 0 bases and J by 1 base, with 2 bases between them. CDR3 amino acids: CASSLVSYNEQFF. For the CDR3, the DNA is TGCGCCAGCAGCTTGGTATCCTACAATGAGCAGTTCTTC.

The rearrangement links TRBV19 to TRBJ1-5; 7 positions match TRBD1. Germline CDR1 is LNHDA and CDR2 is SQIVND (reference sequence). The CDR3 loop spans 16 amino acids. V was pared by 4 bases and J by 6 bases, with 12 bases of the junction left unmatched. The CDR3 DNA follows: TGTGCCAGTAGTAACAGGGGTAATGGGGGAAGTCAGCCCCAGCATTTT. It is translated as CASSNRGNGGSQPQHF. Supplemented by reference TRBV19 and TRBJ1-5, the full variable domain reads DGGITQSPKYLFRKEGQNVTLSCEQNLNHDAMYWYRQDPGQGLRLIYYSQIVNDFQKGDIAEGYSVSREKKESFPLTVTSAQKNPTAFYLCASSNRGNGGSQPQHFGDGTRLSIL.

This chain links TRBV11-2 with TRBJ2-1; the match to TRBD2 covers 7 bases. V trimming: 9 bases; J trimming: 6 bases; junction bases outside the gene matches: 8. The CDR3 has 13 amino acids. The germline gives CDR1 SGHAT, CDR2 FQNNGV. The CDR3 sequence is CASQSTGGNEQFF. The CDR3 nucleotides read TGTGCCAGTCAATCCACGGGAGGCAATGAGCAGTTCTTC. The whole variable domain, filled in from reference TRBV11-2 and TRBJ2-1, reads EAGVAQSPRYKIIEKRQSVAFWCNPISGHATLYWYQQILGQGPKLLIQFQNNGVVDDSQLPKDRFSAERLKGVDSTLKIQPAKLEDSAVYLCASQSTGGNEQFFGPGTRLTVL.

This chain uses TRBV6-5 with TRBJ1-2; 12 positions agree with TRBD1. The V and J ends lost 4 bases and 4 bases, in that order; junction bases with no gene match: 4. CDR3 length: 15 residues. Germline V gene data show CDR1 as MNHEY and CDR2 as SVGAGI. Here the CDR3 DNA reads TGTGCCAGCAGTTCCCCGGGACAGGGGGCCTATGGCTACACCTTC. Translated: CASSSPGQGAYGYTF.

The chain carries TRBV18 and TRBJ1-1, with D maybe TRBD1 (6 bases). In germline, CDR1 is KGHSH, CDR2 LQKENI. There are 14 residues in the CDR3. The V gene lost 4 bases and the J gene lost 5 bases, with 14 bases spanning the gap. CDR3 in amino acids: CASSQKQGRTEAFF. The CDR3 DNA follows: TGTGCCAGCTCACAAAAACAGGGAAGGACTGAAGCTTTCTTT.